Below, one T cell receptor beta chain is given with its context. This sample was included in a study of T cell changes during pregnancy in multiple sclerosis. Sequencing used immunoSEQ multiplex PCR; TCRdb keeps in-frame clones, though not all of them. The profile shows more than 30,000 clones, approximately 86% of them singletons. The germline gives CDR1 LNHDA, CDR2 SQIVND (reference sequence). The CDR3 sequence is 15 residues long. V lost 7 bases and J 7 bases, leaving 20 bases between the germline ends. The chain couples TRBV19 to TRBJ1-5; D may be TRBD1 (6 bases). This receptor was obtained from a female donor with multiple sclerosis, enrolled in a pregnancy study. The sequencing used CD8+ T cells from peripheral blood mononuclear cells, collected in the first trimester of pregnancy. The CDR3 nucleotides are TGTGCCAGTACTTTGGTGGAGACAGGCCACCAGCCCCAGCATTTT. Amino acid sequence: CASTLVETGHQPQHF. Based on the CDR3 plus reference TRBV19 and TRBJ1-5, the full variable domain is DGGITQSPKYLFRKEGQNVTLSCEQNLNHDAMYWYRQDPGQGLRLIYYSQIVNDFQKGDIAEGYSVSREKKESFPLTVTSAQKNPTAFYLCASTLVETGHQPQHFGDGTRLSIL.